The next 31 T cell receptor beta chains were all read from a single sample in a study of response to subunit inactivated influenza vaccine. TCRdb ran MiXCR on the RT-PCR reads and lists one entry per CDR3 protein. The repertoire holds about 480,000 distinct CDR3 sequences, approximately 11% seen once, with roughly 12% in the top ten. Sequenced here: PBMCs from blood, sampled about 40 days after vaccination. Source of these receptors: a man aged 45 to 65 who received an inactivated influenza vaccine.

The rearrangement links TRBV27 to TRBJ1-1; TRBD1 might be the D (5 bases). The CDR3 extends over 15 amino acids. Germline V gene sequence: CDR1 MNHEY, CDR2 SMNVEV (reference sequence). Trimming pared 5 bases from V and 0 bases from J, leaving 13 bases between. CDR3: CASSPRQTLNTEAFF. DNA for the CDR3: TGTGCCAGCAGTCCCCGACAGACCCTGAACACTGAAGCTTTCTTT.

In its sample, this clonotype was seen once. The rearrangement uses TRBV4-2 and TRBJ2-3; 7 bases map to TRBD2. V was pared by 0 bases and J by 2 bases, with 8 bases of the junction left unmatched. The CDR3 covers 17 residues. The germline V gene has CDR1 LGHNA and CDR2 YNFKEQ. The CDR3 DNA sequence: TGTGCCAGCAGCCAAGATGGTAGGCGGGGGAACACAGATACGCAGTATTTT. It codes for CASSQDGRRGNTDTQYF.

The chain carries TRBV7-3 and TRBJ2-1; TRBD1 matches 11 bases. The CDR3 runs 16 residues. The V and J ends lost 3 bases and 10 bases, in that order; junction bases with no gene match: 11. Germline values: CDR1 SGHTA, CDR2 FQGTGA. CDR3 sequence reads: CASSLRTGGVMREQFF. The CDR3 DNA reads TGTGCCAGCAGCTTGAGGACAGGGGGCGTGATGCGGGAGCAGTTCTTC.

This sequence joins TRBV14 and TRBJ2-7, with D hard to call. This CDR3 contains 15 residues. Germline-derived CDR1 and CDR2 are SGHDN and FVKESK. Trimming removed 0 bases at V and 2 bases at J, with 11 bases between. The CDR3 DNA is TGTGCCAGCAGCCAAGATTTTAGGCGCCCCTACGAGCAGTACTTC. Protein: CASSQDFRRPYEQYF.

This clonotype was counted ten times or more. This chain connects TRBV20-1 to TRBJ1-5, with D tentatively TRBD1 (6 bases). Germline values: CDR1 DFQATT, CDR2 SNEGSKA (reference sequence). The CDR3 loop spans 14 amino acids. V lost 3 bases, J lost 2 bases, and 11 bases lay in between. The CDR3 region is CSARPPGGNQPQHF. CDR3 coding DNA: TGCAGTGCTAGGCCCCCAGGGGGCAATCAGCCCCAGCATTTT.

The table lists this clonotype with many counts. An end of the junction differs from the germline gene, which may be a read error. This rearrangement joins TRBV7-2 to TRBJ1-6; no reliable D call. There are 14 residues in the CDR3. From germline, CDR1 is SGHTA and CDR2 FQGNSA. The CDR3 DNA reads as TGTGCCAGCAGCCTAGCCTCAAGGACTTCACCCCTCCACTTT. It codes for CASSLASRTSPLHF.

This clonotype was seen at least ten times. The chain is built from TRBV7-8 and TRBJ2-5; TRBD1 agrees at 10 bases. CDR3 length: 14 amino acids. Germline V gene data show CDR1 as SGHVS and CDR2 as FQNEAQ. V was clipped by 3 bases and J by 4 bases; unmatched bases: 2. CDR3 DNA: TGTGCCAGCAGCTTGGACAGGGGGGTAGAGACCCAGTACTTC. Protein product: CASSLDRGVETQYF.

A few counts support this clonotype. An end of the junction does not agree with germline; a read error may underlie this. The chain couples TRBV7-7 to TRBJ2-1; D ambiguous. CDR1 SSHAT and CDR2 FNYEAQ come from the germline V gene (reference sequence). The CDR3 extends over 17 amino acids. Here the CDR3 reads CASSLGVWETDGNEQFF. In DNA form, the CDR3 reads TGTGCTAGCAGCTTAGGCGTGTGGGAAACGGATGGCAATGAGCAGTTCTTC. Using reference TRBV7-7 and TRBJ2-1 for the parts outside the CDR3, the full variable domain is GAGVSQSPRYKVTKRGQDVTLRCDPISSHATLYWYQQALGQGPEFLTYFNYEAQPDKSGLPSDRFSAERPEGSISTLTIQRTEQRDSAMYRCASSLGVWETDGNEQFFGPGTRLTVL.

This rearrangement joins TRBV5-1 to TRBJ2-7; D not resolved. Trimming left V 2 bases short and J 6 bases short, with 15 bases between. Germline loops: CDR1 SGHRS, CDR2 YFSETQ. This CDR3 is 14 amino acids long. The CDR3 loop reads CASSFASQNAEQYF. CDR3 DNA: TGCGCCAGCAGCTTTGCGTCTCAGAACGCCGAGCAGTACTTC.

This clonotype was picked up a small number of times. For the CDR3, the DNA is TGCAGTGCTAAGGGGGCGGATATAGGGCAGTACTTC. It encodes CSAKGADIGQYF. V is TRBV20-1 and J is TRBJ2-7; 7 nucleotides line up with TRBD1. V lost 4 bases and J lost 9; bases outside the gene matches: 9. Per the germline V gene, CDR1 is DFQATT and CDR2 is SNEGSKA (reference sequence). CDR3 length: 12 amino acids.

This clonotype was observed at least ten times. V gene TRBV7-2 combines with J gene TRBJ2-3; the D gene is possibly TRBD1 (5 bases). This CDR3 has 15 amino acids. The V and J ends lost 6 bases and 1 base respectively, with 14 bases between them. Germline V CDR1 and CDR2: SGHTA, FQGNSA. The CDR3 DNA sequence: TGTGCCAGCAGAATTTCTAGGGGCGGCACAGATACGCAGTATTTT. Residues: CASRISRGGTDTQYF.

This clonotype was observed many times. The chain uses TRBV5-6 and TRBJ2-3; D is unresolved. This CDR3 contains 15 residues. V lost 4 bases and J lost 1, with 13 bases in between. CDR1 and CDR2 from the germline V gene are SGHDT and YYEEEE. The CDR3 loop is CASSEDPLGTDTQYF. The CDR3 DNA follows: TGTGCCAGCAGCGAAGACCCACTCGGCACAGATACGCAGTATTTT.

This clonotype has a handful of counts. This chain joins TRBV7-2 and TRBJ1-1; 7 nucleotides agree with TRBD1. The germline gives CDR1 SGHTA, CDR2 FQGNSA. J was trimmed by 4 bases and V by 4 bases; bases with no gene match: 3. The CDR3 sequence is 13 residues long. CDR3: CASSSTGSTEAFF. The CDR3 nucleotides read TGTGCCAGCAGCTCGACAGGGAGCACTGAAGCTTTCTTT.

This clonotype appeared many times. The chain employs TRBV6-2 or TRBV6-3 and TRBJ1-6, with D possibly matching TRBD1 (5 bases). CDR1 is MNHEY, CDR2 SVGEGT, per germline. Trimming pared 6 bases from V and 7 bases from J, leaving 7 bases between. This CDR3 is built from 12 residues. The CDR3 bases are TGTGCCAGCAGAAGACAGAATTCACCCCTCCACTTT. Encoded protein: CASRRQNSPLHF.

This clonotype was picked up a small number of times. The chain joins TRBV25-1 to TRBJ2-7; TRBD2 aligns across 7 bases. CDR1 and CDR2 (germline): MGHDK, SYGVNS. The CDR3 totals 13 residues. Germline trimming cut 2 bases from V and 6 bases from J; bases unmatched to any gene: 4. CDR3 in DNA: TGTGCCAGCAGTGAAGGTCTAGCGGTCGAGCAGTACTTC. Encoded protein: CASSEGLAVEQYF.

The CDR3 bases are TGTGCCAGCAGTTTGGGCGCTCAGGGTGAGAAACTGTTTTTT. Amino acid sequence: CASSLGAQGEKLFF. The chain recombines TRBV12-3 or TRBV12-4 with TRBJ1-4; TRBD1 is a possible D gene (5 bases). CDR3 length: 14 amino acids. Trimming removed 3 bases from V and 11 bases from J, with 16 bases in between.

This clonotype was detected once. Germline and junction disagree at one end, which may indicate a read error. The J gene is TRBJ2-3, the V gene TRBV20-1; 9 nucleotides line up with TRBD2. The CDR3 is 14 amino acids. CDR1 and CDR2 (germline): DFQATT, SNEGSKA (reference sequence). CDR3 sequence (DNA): TGCGGTGCTGCGGGGGGGACTGGCACAGATACGCAGTATTTT. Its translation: CGAAGGTGTDTQYF.

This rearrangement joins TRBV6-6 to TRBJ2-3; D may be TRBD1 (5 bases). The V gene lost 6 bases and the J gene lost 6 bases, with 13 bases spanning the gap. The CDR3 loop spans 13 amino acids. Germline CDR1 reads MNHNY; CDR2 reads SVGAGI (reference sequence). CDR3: CASRPSAGDTQYF. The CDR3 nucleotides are TGTGCCAGCAGGCCCTCGGCAGGGGATACGCAGTATTTT.

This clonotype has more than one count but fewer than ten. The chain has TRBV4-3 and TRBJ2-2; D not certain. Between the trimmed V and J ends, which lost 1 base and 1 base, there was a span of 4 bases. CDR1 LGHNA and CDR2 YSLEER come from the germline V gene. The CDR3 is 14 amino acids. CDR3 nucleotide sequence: TGCGCCAGCAGCCAAGTCTGGAACACCGGGGAGCTGTTTTTT. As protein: CASSQVWNTGELFF.

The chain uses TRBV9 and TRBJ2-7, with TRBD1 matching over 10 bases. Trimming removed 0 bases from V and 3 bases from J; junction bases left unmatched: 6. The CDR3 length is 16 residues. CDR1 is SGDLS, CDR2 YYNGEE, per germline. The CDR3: CASSVGPGQGGYEQYF. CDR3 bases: TGTGCCAGCAGCGTAGGTCCCGGACAGGGGGGCTACGAGCAGTACTTC.

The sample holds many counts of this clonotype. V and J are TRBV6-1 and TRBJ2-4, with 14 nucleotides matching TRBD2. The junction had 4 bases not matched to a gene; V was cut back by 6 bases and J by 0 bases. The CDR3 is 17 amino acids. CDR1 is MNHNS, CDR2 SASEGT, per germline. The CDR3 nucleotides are TGTGCCAGCAGCCGACTAGCGGGGGGGCCAGCCAAAAACATTCAGTACTTC. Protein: CASSRLAGGPAKNIQYF.

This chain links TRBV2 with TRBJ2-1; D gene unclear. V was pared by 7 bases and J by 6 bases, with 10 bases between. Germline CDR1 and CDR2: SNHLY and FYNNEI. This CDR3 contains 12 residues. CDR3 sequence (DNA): TGTGCCAGCACCGCAAAGGTCAATGAGCAGTTCTTC. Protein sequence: CASTAKVNEQFF.

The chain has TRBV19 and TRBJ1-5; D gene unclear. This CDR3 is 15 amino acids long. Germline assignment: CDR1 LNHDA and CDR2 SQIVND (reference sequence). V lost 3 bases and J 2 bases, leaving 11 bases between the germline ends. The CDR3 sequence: CASSIGTPGNQPQHF. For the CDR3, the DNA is TGTGCCAGTAGTATTGGAACCCCTGGCAATCAGCCCCAGCATTTT.

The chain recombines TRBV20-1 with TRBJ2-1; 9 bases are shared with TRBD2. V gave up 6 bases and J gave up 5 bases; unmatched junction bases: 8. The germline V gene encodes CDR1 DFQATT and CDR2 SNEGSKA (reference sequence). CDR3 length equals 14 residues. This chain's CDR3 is CSALAGEPHNEQFF. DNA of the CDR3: TGCAGTGCCTTAGCGGGAGAGCCCCACAATGAGCAGTTCTTC.

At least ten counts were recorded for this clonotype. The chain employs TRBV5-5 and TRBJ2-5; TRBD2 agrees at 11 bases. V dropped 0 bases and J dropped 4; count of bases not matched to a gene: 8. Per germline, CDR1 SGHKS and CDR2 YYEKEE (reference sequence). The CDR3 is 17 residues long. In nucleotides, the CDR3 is TGTGCCAGCAGCTTGGTCGCTAGCGGGGGGTTACGAGAGACCCAGTACTTC. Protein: CASSLVASGGLRETQYF.

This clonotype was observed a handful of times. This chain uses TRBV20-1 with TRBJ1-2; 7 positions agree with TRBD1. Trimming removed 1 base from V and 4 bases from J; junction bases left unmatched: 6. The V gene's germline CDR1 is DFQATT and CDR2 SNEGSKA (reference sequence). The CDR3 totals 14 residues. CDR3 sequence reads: CSARAWTGAYGYTF. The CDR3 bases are TGCAGTGCTAGAGCTTGGACAGGCGCCTATGGCTACACCTTC.

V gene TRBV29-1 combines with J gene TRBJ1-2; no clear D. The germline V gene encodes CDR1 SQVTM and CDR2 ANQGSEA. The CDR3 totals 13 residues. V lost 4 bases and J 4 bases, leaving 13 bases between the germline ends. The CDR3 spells CSVGAEGSYGYTF. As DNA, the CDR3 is TGCAGCGTTGGGGCTGAGGGTAGCTATGGCTACACCTTC.

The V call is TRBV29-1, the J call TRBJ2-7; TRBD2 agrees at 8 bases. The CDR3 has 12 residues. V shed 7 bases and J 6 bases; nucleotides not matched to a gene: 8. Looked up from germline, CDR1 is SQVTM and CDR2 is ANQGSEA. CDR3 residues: CSALRGGVEQYF. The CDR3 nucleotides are TGCAGCGCCCTACGGGGGGGCGTCGAGCAGTACTTC.

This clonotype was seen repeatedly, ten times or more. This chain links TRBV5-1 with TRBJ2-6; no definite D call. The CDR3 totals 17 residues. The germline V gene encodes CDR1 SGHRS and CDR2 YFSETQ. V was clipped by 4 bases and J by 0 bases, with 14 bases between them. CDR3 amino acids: CASSPSPGHSGANVLTF. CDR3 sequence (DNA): TGCGCCAGCAGCCCCTCCCCGGGCCACTCTGGGGCCAACGTCCTGACTTTC.

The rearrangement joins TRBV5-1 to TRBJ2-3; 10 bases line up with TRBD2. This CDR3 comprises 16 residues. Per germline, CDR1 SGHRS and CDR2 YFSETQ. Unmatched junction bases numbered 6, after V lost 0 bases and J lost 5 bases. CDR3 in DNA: TGCGCCAGCAGCTTGGGGACTAGCGGCTCGGGAGATACGCAGTATTTT. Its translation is CASSLGTSGSGDTQYF.

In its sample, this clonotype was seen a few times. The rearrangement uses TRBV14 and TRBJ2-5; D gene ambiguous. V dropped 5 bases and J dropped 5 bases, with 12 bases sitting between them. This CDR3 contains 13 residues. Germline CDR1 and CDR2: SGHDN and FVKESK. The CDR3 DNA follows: TGTGCCAGCAGCAGACGAGAGTTGGAGACCCAGTACTTC. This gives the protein CASSRRELETQYF.